The rows below give T cell receptor beta chains drawn from one sample of a study of response to subunit inactivated influenza vaccine. In TCRdb, the RT-PCR reads were re-called with MiXCR into one record per CDR3 protein. The data show around 580,000 distinct CDR3 sequences, roughly 15% seen once. This specimen was PBMCs from blood, taken about 13 days after vaccination. These TCRs come from a man in his fifties who received an inactivated influenza vaccine. Both conserved end residues are part of each CDR3. D genes are given only for firm matches. Not every row has a clone size; where given, it reads once, few, many or a size class.

j_call: TRBJ1-6; v_call: TRBV4-3; clone_size: .; d_call: TRBD1; cdr3_aa: CASSQDPDRGNSPLHF; cdr3_nt: TGCGCCAGCAGCCAAGATCCCGACAGGGGTAATTCACCCCTCCACTTT
j_call: TRBJ1-4; v_call: TRBV25-1; clone_size: many; d_call: TRBD1; cdr3_aa: CATTGTGNEKLFF; cdr3_nt: TGTGCCACCACCGGGACAGGGAATGAAAAACTGTTTTTT
j_call: TRBJ2-1; v_call: TRBV20-1; clone_size: .; d_call: TRBD2; cdr3_aa: CSAREGLAGRNEQFF; cdr3_nt: TGCAGTGCTAGAGAAGGACTAGCGGGAAGAAATGAGCAGTTCTTC
j_call: TRBJ2-5; v_call: TRBV7-3; clone_size: few; d_call: TRBD2; cdr3_aa: CASSLAASGRQTQYF; cdr3_nt: TGTGCCAGCAGCTTAGCCGCTAGCGGGAGACAGACCCAGTACTTC
j_call: TRBJ2-4; v_call: TRBV13; clone_size: few; d_call: .; cdr3_aa: CASSLGSDRKYF; cdr3_nt: TGTGCCAGCAGCTTAGGATCCGACCGGAAGTACTTC
j_call: TRBJ2-3; v_call: TRBV20-1; clone_size: few; d_call: TRBD2; cdr3_aa: CSAPPGLVPPSSTDTQYF; cdr3_nt: TGCAGTGCCCCACCGGGACTAGTTCCCCCATCGAGCACAGATACGCAGTATTTT
j_call: TRBJ2-1; v_call: TRBV7-2; clone_size: .; d_call: .; cdr3_aa: CASSSQQGRNEQFF; cdr3_nt: TGTGCCAGCAGCTCCCAACAGGGTCGGAATGAGCAGTTCTTC
j_call: TRBJ2-4; v_call: TRBV11-2; clone_size: few; d_call: TRBD2; cdr3_aa: CASSQGLASIAKNIQYF; cdr3_nt: TGTGCCAGCAGCCAAGGACTAGCCAGTATAGCCAAAAACATTCAGTACTTC
j_call: TRBJ1-1; v_call: TRBV4-3; clone_size: .; d_call: .; cdr3_aa: CASSQVSWGTEAFF; cdr3_nt: TGCGCCAGCAGCCAAGTCAGTTGGGGCACTGAAGCTTTCTTT
j_call: TRBJ1-1; v_call: TRBV5-1; clone_size: many; d_call: .; cdr3_aa: CASSFGGNTEAFF; cdr3_nt: TGTGCCAGCAGTTTCGGCGGGAACACTGAAGCTTTCTTT
j_call: TRBJ1-4; v_call: TRBV19; clone_size: .; d_call: TRBD1; cdr3_aa: CASSINRGQRNEKLFF; cdr3_nt: TGTGCCAGTAGTATTAACAGGGGGCAGCGGAATGAAAAACTGTTTTTT
j_call: TRBJ2-7; v_call: TRBV29-1; clone_size: few; d_call: TRBD2; cdr3_aa: CSRPGTSGRLYEQYF; cdr3_nt: TGCAGCCGTCCCGGGACTAGCGGGAGGCTATACGAGCAGTACTTC
j_call: TRBJ1-1; v_call: TRBV10-3; clone_size: many; d_call: TRBD1; cdr3_aa: CAIRPPGQGSTEAFF; cdr3_nt: TGTGCCATCAGACCTCCGGGACAGGGGAGCACTGAAGCTTTCTTT
j_call: TRBJ2-2; v_call: TRBV6-1; clone_size: .; d_call: TRBD2; cdr3_aa: CASSTGLAGNVGELFF; cdr3_nt: TGTGCCAGCAGTACGGGACTAGCGGGAAACGTCGGGGAGCTGTTTTTT
j_call: TRBJ2-3; v_call: TRBV29-1; clone_size: .; d_call: .; cdr3_aa: CSVPLTRSWDTQYF; cdr3_nt: TGCAGCGTCCCACTTACAAGGAGTTGGGATACGCAGTATTTT
j_call: TRBJ2-5; v_call: TRBV7-2; clone_size: .; d_call: TRBD2; cdr3_aa: CATSGTSGQETQYF; cdr3_nt: TGTGCCACATCCGGGACTAGCGGCCAAGAGACCCAGTACTTC